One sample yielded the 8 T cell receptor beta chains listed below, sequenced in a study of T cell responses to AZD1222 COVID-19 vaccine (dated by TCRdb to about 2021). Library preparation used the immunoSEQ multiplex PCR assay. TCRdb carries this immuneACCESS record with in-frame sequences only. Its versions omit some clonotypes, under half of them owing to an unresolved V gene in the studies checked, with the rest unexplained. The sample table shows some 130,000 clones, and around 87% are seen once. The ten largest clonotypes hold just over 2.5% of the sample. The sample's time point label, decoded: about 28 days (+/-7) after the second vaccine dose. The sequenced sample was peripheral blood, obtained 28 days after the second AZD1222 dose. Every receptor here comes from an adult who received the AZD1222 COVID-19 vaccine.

CDR3 in DNA: TGTGCCAGTAGTAGTGCCCCCGGAGCCACTGAAGCTTTCTTT. It codes for CASSSAPGATEAFF. The chain uses TRBV19 and TRBJ1-1; D not certain. The CDR3 runs 14 residues. Trimming pared 4 bases from V and 4 bases from J, leaving 13 bases between. Germline values: CDR1 LNHDA, CDR2 SQIVND (reference sequence). Full variable domain (outside the CDR3, taken from reference TRBV19 and TRBJ1-1): DGGITQSPKYLFRKEGQNVTLSCEQNLNHDAMYWYRQDPGQGLRLIYYSQIVNDFQKGDIAEGYSVSREKKESFPLTVTSAQKNPTAFYLCASSSAPGATEAFFGQGTRLTVV.

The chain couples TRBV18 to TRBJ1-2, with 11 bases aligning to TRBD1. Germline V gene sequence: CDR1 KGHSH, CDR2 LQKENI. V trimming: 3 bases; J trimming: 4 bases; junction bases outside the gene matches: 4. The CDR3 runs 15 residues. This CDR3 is CASSPSGTGGYGYTF. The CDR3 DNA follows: TGTGCCAGCTCACCCTCCGGGACAGGGGGCTATGGCTACACCTTC.

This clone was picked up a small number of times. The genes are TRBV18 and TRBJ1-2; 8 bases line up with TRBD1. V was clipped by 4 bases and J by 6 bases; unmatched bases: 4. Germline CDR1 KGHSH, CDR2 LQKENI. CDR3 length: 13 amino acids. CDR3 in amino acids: CASSLDRVDGYTF. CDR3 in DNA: TGTGCCAGCTCACTGGACAGGGTGGATGGCTACACCTTC.

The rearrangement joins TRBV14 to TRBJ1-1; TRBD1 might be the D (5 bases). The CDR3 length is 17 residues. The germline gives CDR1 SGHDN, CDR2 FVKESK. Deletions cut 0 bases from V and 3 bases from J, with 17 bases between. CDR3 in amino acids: CASSQDRGTWGDTEAFF. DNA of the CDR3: TGTGCCAGCAGCCAAGATCGGGGGACCTGGGGGGACACTGAAGCTTTCTTT.

The CDR3 nucleotides read TGCAGTGCTAGTTTCGGGGGGCGGGACTATGGCTACACCTTC. Amino acids: CSASFGGRDYGYTF. The gene calls are TRBV20-1 and TRBJ1-2, with D possibly being TRBD1 (6 bases). The ends were cut back, 3 bases at V and 3 bases at J, with 14 bases in the middle. The CDR3 is 14 amino acids. The V gene's germline CDR1 is DFQATT and CDR2 SNEGSKA (reference sequence).

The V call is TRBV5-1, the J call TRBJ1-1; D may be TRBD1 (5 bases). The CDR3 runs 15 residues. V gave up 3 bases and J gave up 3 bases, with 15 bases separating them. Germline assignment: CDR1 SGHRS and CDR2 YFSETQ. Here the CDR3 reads CASSSLGVEDTEAFF. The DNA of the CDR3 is TGCGCCAGCAGCTCACTAGGGGTGGAGGACACTGAAGCTTTCTTT. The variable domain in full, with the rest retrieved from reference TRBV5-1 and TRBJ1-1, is KAGVTQTPRYLIKTRGQQVTLSCSPISGHRSVSWYQQTPGQGLQFLFEYFSETQRNKGNFPGRFSGRQFSNSRSEMNVSTLELGDSALYLCASSSLGVEDTEAFFGQGTRLTVV.

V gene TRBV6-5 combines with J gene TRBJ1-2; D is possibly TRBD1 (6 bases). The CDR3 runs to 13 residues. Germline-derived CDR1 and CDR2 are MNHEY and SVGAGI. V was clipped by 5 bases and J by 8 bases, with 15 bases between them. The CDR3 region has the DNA TGTGCCAGCAGTCCAGAGACAGGCGGGGGCTACACCTTC. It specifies CASSPETGGGYTF.

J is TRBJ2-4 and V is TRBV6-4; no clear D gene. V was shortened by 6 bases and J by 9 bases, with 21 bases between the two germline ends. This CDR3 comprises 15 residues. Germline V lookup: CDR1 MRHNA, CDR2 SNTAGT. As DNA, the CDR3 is TGTGCCAGCAGGGCGCAGGCCGATCGGAAGTTCATTCAGTACTTC. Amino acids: CASRAQADRKFIQYF.